The clone carrying this T cell receptor (beta chain) has just a few counts. The antigen remains unidentified. Relative to the germline gene, one junction end is altered; a read error may explain this. These data are taken from a study of T cell repertoires in cytomegalovirus infection. MiXCR, run by TCRdb on the reads, gives a single entry per CDR3 protein. The sample holds roughly 990,000 distinct CDR3 sequences; around 31% are singletons and the top ten take over 11%. The CDR3 extends over 15 amino acids. Germline V gives CDR1 SGHTA, CDR2 FQGNSA. The rearrangement joins TRBV7-2 to TRBJ1-6; D might be TRBD1 (6 bases). The clonotype originates from a human donor in good health (CMV status not recorded). Some clones in this sample may be carry-over from other donors' samples. Sequencing used cultured CD8+ T cells from PBMCs, obtained from culture after CMV antigen stimulation. The CDR3 is CASSLGQAFNLPLHF. DNA of the CDR3: TGTGCCAGCAGCTTAGGACAGGCCTTTAATTTACCCCTCCACTTT.